Listed below are T cell receptor beta chains from one sample, sequenced in a study of blood T cell repertoires in COVID-19. Sequencing was performed with immunoSEQ multiplex PCR; in TCRdb, only in-frame clones are kept and a portion is missing. The sample lists over 45,000 clones, about four fifths seen once, with roughly 7.3% in the top ten. Sequencing was done on a sample of peripheral blood. The receptors derive from a man in his forties with acute or convalescent COVID-19. CDR3s include the opening cysteine and the closing phenylalanine or tryptophan. D genes are given only for firm matches. Not all rows give a size; the values are once, few, many and, for expanded clones, a class.

d_gene	v_gene	abundance	j_gene	len	CDR3nt	CDR3aa
TRBD1	TRBV18	once	TRBJ1-2	15	TGTGCCAGCTCACGAGGGACAGGCGGGAACTATGGCTACACCTTC	CASSRGTGGNYGYTF
.	TRBV5-4	once	TRBJ1-1	16	TGTGCCAGCAGCCGGCCCCATGGGGGGTCGGGCACTGAAGCTTTCTTT	CASSRPHGGSGTEAFF
.	TRBV19	.	TRBJ1-6	14	TGTGCCAGTAGTATTTCAGGGTCTAATTCACCCCTCCACTTT	CASSISGSNSPLHF
.	TRBV7-9	.	TRBJ1-6	15	TGTGCCAGCAGCTTGGGGAGCTCCTATAATTCACCCCTCCACTTT	CASSLGSSYNSPLHF
.	TRBV2	.	TRBJ1-2	14	TGTGCCAGCAGGGTCATCCCGGGGGGAGGAGGCTACACCTTC	CASRVIPGGGGYTF
TRBD1	TRBV27	once	TRBJ2-7	13	TGTGCCAGCAGGGGGACAGGGAGGGACGAGCAGTACTTC	CASRGTGRDEQYF
TRBD2	TRBV11-1	.	TRBJ2-1	15	TGTGCCAGCAGCTTCCCCCAGCGGGGAAACAATGAGCAGTTCTTC	CASSFPQRGNNEQFF
.	TRBV7-9	.	TRBJ1-2	15	TGTGCCAGCAGCTTAACCCAGGCAAATACGAATGGCTACACCTTC	CASSLTQANTNGYTF
.	TRBV4-2	once	TRBJ1-6	13	TGTGCCAGCAGCCAAGATTCCGATTCACCCCTCCACTTT	CASSQDSDSPLHF
TRBD2	TRBV7-2	.	TRBJ2-3	16	TGTGCCAGCAGCTTATCGGGACTAGCTCGCACAGATACGCAGTATTTT	CASSLSGLARTDTQYF
.	TRBV24-1	.	TRBJ2-1	14	TGTGCCACCAGTGATTTTAACAGCCACAATGAGCAGTTCTTC	CATSDFNSHNEQFF
.	TRBV28	.	TRBJ1-2	13	TGTGCCAGCAGTCGAGACAGAATTTATGGCTACACCTTC	CASSRDRIYGYTF
.	TRBV5-1	once	TRBJ1-3	15	TGCGCCAGCAGCTTGCAGGGTGTGAGGGGAAACACCATATATTTT	CASSLQGVRGNTIYF
.	TRBV12-5	.	TRBJ2-6	15	TGTGCTAGTGGTTTGGGCGTTACTGGGGCCAACGTCCTGACTTTC	CASGLGVTGANVLTF
.	TRBV10-2	.	TRBJ1-2	13	TGCGCCAGCAAAGCCCCAGGGGTAGGCGGCTACACCTTC	CASKAPGVGGYTF
.	TRBV5-1	.	TRBJ2-5	13	TGCGCCAGCAGCGGACAGGCGGGGGAGACCCAGTACTTC	CASSGQAGETQYF
.	TRBV3-1/TRBV3-2	.	TRBJ1-2	12	TGTGCCAGCAGCCAAGACCGCCGGGGCTACACCTTC	CASSQDRRGYTF
TRBD2	TRBV28	.	TRBJ2-5	17	TGTGCCAGCAGTTTGGGACCTAGCGGGGGCCCCCAAGAGACCCAGTACTTC	CASSLGPSGGPQETQYF
TRBD1	TRBV7-9	few	TRBJ1-5	17	TGTGCCAGCACCTGGGGGACAGGGGATGGCGGCAATCAGCCCCAGCATTTT	CASTWGTGDGGNQPQHF
TRBD1	TRBV18	.	TRBJ2-3	17	TGTGCCAGCTCCCGTCCCGGGACAGGGTCACGCACAGATACGCAGTATTTT	CASSRPGTGSRTDTQYF
TRBD1	TRBV5-1	.	TRBJ1-4	15	TGCGCCAGCAGCTTAGGACAGGGACCCAATGAAAAACTGTTTTTT	CASSLGQGPNEKLFF
.	TRBV20-1	.	TRBJ2-7	11	TGCAGTGCTAGAGACAGTTACGAGCAGTACTTC	CSARDSYEQYF
.	TRBV5-8	.	TRBJ1-1	14	TGTGCCAGCATTGGCCGGCCAGCGTACACTGAAGCTTTCTTT	CASIGRPAYTEAFF
.	TRBV18	.	TRBJ1-6	15	TGTGCCAGCTCGAGGCAGCCTCCAACTAATTCACCCCTCCACTTT	CASSRQPPTNSPLHF
.	TRBV6-5	.	TRBJ1-2	13	TGTGCCAGCAGTTACGTGCGGAGCTATGGCTACACCTTC	CASSYVRSYGYTF
TRBD1	TRBV6-2/TRBV6-3	.	TRBJ1-5	17	TGTGCCAGCAGCCGCGGACAGGGAGGAATAGGGAATCAGCCCCAGCATTTT	CASSRGQGGIGNQPQHF
.	TRBV2	.	TRBJ2-1	13	TGTGCCAGTCAGATCGGGACCTACAATGAGCAGTTCTTC	CASQIGTYNEQFF
.	TRBV5-1	.	TRBJ2-3	13	TGCGCCAGCAGCGTCGACTCCACAGATACGCAGTATTTT	CASSVDSTDTQYF
.	TRBV12-3/TRBV12-4	.	TRBJ1-1	13	TGTGCCAGCAGCTTTAATATGAACACTGAAGCTTTCTTT	CASSFNMNTEAFF
TRBD1	TRBV18	.	TRBJ2-7	15	TGTGCCAGCTCACCGGACAGGCCGTTATCCTACGAGCAGTACTTC	CASSPDRPLSYEQYF
.	TRBV5-4	.	TRBJ2-5	15	TGTGCCAGCAGCTTGGACTTTTTGGTTCGGGGGACCCAGTACTTC	CASSLDFLVRGTQYF
.	TRBV24-1	.	TRBJ1-5	19	TGTGCCACCAGTCCCGCTTGGGGGGGAGGTCTGAATAAAAATCAGCCCCAGCATTTT	CATSPAWGGGLNKNQPQHF
.	TRBV20-1	.	TRBJ2-7	11	TGCAGTGCTCATAGCGGCCACGAGCAGTACTTC	CSAHSGHEQYF
.	TRBV29-1	.	TRBJ2-3	17	TGCAGCGTTGAAGATCTTCAGTACGGGCAGGGCCCCGATACGCAGTATTTT	CSVEDLQYGQGPDTQYF
.	TRBV2	.	TRBJ2-7	14	TGTGCCAGCAGACCACTAGGATCGATGGGCGAGCAGTACTTC	CASRPLGSMGEQYF
.	TRBV11-2	.	TRBJ1-2	13	TGTGCCAGCAGCCTCGAACCAGGGTCGAGCTACACCTTC	CASSLEPGSSYTF
TRBD2	TRBV11-2	.	TRBJ2-3	16	TGTGCCAGCAGCTCTCTTAGCGGGGGGGCCGCGGATACGCAGTATTTT	CASSSLSGGAADTQYF
TRBD1	TRBV5-1	.	TRBJ2-1	14	TGCGCCAGCACGCCAGACAGGGGAATAGATGAGCAGTTCTTC	CASTPDRGIDEQFF
.	TRBV7-2	.	TRBJ2-4	15	TGTGCCAGCAGCTTAGTTCGGGGATTGAGCAACATTCAGTACTTC	CASSLVRGLSNIQYF
.	TRBV19	.	TRBJ2-1	16	TGTGCCAGTAGCCCCTCGGGGGGCCGCTCCTACAATGAGCAGTTCTTC	CASSPSGGRSYNEQFF
TRBD1	TRBV5-3	.	TRBJ2-7	16	TGTGCCAGAAGCCCACTCTACCCGACAGGGAACGTGGAGCAGTACTTC	CARSPLYPTGNVEQYF
.	TRBV20-1	.	TRBJ2-7	11	TGCAGTGCTGCAACATCCTACGAGCAGTACTTC	CSAATSYEQYF
.	TRBV5-1	once	TRBJ2-7	15	TGCGCCAGCTCTGCCATCGCGTCGGTATCGTTCGAGCAGTACTTC	CASSAIASVSFEQYF
.	TRBV7-9	.	TRBJ2-1	12	TGTGCCAGCAGCTTGATCGAGGCCGGCCAGTTCTTC	CASSLIEAGQFF
.	TRBV18	.	TRBJ2-7	14	TGTGCCAGCTCACCGTCGGCAGGGGGGTTCGAGCAGTACTTC	CASSPSAGGFEQYF
.	TRBV5-4	.	TRBJ2-6	16	TGTGCCAGCAGCTTGGACAGCATCTCTGGGGCCAACGTCCTGACTTTC	CASSLDSISGANVLTF
.	TRBV19	few	TRBJ2-2	13	TGTGCCATGAGTGTCCAACACACCGGGGAGCTGTTTTTT	CAMSVQHTGELFF
TRBD1	TRBV5-1	.	TRBJ1-1	15	TGCGCCAGCAGCTGGACGACAGGGCCGGGCACTGAAGCTTTCTTT	CASSWTTGPGTEAFF
.	TRBV10-3	.	TRBJ1-3	12	TGTGCCATTACAGCCTCTGGAAACACCATATATTTT	CAITASGNTIYF
.	TRBV5-1	.	TRBJ1-2	14	TGCGCCAGCAGCTTGACGCCTCCGACGGGGGGCTACACCTTC	CASSLTPPTGGYTF
TRBD1	TRBV7-9	.	TRBJ1-2	14	TGTGCCAGCAGCCCGGGACAGGGGATCTATGGCTACACCTTC	CASSPGQGIYGYTF
.	TRBV12-5	.	TRBJ1-2	14	TGTGCTAGTGGTTCGATGCAGGGCCTCTATGGCTACACCTTC	CASGSMQGLYGYTF
.	TRBV30	.	TRBJ1-1	13	TGTGCCTGGAGTGTACGGGGGTACACTGAAGCTTTCTTT	CAWSVRGYTEAFF
TRBD1	TRBV7-2	.	TRBJ1-5	15	TGTGCCAGCAGCTTAGTGCAGGGGGCGGTTCAGCCCCAGCATTTT	CASSLVQGAVQPQHF
.	TRBV21-1	.	TRBJ1-2	14	TGTGCCGACAGCAATGGGGACAGAGTTTATGGCTACACCTTC	CADSNGDRVYGYTF
.	TRBV6-5	.	TRBJ1-4	14	TGTGCCAGCAAACCCGGGACACTCAATGAAAAACTGTTTTTT	CASKPGTLNEKLFF
.	TRBV6-5	.	TRBJ1-2	15	TGTGCCAGCAGCTCCCCCATGACGGGGGACTATGGCTACACCTTC	CASSSPMTGDYGYTF
TRBD1	TRBV12-5	.	TRBJ2-1	13	TGTGCTAGTAACAGGGACAGATACAATGAGCAGTTCTTC	CASNRDRYNEQFF
.	TRBV11-2	.	TRBJ2-7	15	TGTGCCAGCAGCTTAGTTTTTCAGGGGTCCTACGAGCAGTACTTC	CASSLVFQGSYEQYF
.	TRBV7-9	once	TRBJ2-2	14	TGTGCCGCAAATACGGACAGTAACACCGGGGAGCTGTTTTTT	CAANTDSNTGELFF